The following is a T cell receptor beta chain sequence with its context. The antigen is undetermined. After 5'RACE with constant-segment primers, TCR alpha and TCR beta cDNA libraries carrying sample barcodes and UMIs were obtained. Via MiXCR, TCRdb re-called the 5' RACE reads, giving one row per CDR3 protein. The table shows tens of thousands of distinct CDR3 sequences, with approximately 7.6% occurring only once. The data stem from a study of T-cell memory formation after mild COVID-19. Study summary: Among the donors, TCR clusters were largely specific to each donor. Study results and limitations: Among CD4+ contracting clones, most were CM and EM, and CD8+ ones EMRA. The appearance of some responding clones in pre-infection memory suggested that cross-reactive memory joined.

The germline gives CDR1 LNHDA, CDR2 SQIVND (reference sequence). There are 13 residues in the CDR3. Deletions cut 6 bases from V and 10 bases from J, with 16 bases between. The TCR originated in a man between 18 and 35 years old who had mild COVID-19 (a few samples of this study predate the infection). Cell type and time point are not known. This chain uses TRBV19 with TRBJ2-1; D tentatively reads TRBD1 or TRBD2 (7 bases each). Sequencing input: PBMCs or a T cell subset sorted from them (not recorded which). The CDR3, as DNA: TGTGCCAGTAGCCCCCAGGGGGGGGGGGAGCAGTTCTTC. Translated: CASSPQGGGEQFF.